In this sample, the clone carrying this T cell receptor (beta chain) turned up a few times. During its preparation, the TCRbeta library received unique molecular identifiers. TCRdb called the PCR reads again in MiXCR, with one record for every CDR3 protein. The sample lists hundreds of thousands of distinct CDR3 sequences, around 16% occurring once. This entry belongs to a study of T-cell reconstitution after alpha-beta-depleted transplantation in children. Germline V gene sequence: CDR1 KGHDR, CDR2 SFDVKD. V was shortened by 3 bases and J by 1 base, with 2 bases between the two germline ends. CDR3 length equals 12 residues.

The origin of this receptor is a boy under two years old who had a stem cell transplant for Wiskott-Aldrich syndrome, so the T cells may come from the graft donor. Sequences were derived from PBMCs, mostly from graft donor cells, sampled 360 days after TCRalphabeta/CD19-depleted stem cell transplant. The chain employs TRBV24-1 and TRBJ1-2; unclear D gene. This CDR3 reads CATSDSNYGYTF. DNA of the CDR3: TGTGCCACCAGTGATAGTAACTATGGCTACACCTTC.